The source of this TCR beta chain is a study of blood T cell repertoires in COVID-19. Study at large: The samples span acute and convalescent COVID-19 from the United States, Italy and Spain. T cells, B-cell-depleted T cells, or PBMCs provided the cDNA or gDNA that served as material.

Authors' methods: Reference gene primer amplification yielded estimated nucleated cell counts. Repertoires were generated with immunoSEQ multiplex PCR, while TCRdb's copy carries only in-frame clones and drops some. V and J calls and clone size are those listed in that table; D and trimming were worked out from the DNA. The sample has a few hundred thousand clones; about nine tenths are singletons. Seattle cases were enrolled at active infection and followed longitudinally. The length of the CDR3 is 17 residues. The V segment lost 5 bases and the J segment 0 bases; nucleotides outside the gene matches: 11. Germline lookup yields CDR1 MDHEN and CDR2 SYDVKM.

The chain is built from TRBV28 and TRBJ2-3; 7 nucleotides match TRBD2. The origin of this receptor is a person between 18 and 30 years old with COVID-19, enrolled during active disease. Input material: peripheral blood. The CDR3, as DNA: TGTGCCAGCAGTCCTCTGGGGGGAGGGCCTAGCACAGATACGCAGTATTTT. Its translation is CASSPLGGGPSTDTQYF.